This T cell receptor (beta chain) was captured by sequencing in a study of CD8+ T cells in alopecia areata. Study-wide context: Those treated were given oral tofacitinib at 5 to 10 mg twice daily. Treatment with tofacitinib (6 to 18 months) was followed by 6 months off drug. Study outcomes and limitations: Clonality in lesional scalp, especially alopecia totalis/universalis, exceeded that of normal scalp.

Following extraction, RNA underwent reverse transcription to cDNA, which served as the sequencing template. The data were produced by immunoSEQ multiplex PCR, yet TCRdb's version contains in-frame clones alone and is incomplete. The sample has 10,000 or so clones; around three fifths are singletons. Both peripheral blood and punch biopsies of lesional scalp skin were obtained from patients who had alopecia areata. The CDR3 is 18 amino acids. Per germline, CDR1 SGDLS and CDR2 YYNGEE. Trimming took 0 bases from V and 2 from J; bases not matched to a gene: 9. In regard to this clone: Its target is not known.

The gene calls are TRBV9 and TRBJ2-5, with 11 bases fitting TRBD2. The sequence derives from a human donor with alopecia areata. The source was skin, collected at week 0. The chain's CDR3 is CASSVGISGRAGQETQYF. CDR3 DNA: TGTGCCAGCAGCGTAGGAATTAGCGGGAGGGCCGGGCAAGAGACCCAGTACTTC.